One sample yielded the 11 T cell receptor beta chains listed below, sequenced in a study of naive and memory T cell subsets. The SP2 primer and nested alpha and beta constant region primers amplified ligated cDNA in four rounds. MiXCR was run by TCRdb on the 5' RACE reads, yielding one entry per CDR3 protein. The data show more than 60,000 distinct CDR3 sequences, 8% seen once. An oligonucleotide containing a UMI was ligated to the 3' end of TCR cDNA. These receptors originate from a female donor in good health.

This clonotype appeared a few times. The CDR3 nucleotides are TGTGCCAGCGCTTGGGGGCCATTCCTTCCTGTGGGCTTATCTAATGAAAAACTGTTTTTT. It specifies CASAWGPFLPVGLSNEKLFF. This sequence joins TRBV2 and TRBJ1-4; the D gene is possibly TRBD1 (6 bases). The germline V gene has CDR1 SNHLY and CDR2 FYNNEI. V was trimmed by 8 bases and J by 3 bases, leaving 31 bases between them. The CDR3 extends over 20 amino acids.

This clonotype came up many times. The gene calls are TRBV6-1 and TRBJ2-3, with D possibly TRBD1 on 5 matching bases. V was shortened by 7 bases and J by 0 bases, with 14 bases between the two germline ends. CDR3 size: 15 residues. Germline loops: CDR1 MNHNS, CDR2 SASEGT. CDR3 loop: CASIRGGTSTDTQYF. The CDR3, as DNA: TGTGCCAGCATAAGGGGCGGAACTAGCACAGATACGCAGTATTTT.

The rearrangement uses TRBV12-3 or TRBV12-4 and TRBJ1-4; 9 nucleotides align to TRBD1. There are 15 residues in the CDR3. J gave up 5 bases and V 3 bases, and 4 bases lay outside the gene matches. The CDR3 protein is CASSFAGQGNEKLFF. In DNA form, the CDR3 reads TGTGCCAGCAGTTTTGCTGGACAGGGGAATGAAAAACTGTTTTTT.

This clonotype occurred many times. The genes are TRBV3-1 and TRBJ2-2, with TRBD1 matching 10 bases. Trimming cost V 6 bases and J 5 bases; bases outside gene matches: 9. The CDR3 is 16 residues long. Germline assignment: CDR1 LGHDT and CDR2 YNNKEL (reference sequence). CDR3 bases: TGTGCCAGCAGTTTAGTCTGGGACAGGGGAACCGGGGAGCTGTTTTTT. It codes for CASSLVWDRGTGELFF.

This clonotype was recorded a few times. J is TRBJ2-3 and V is TRBV6-5; no firm D call. CDR3 length equals 15 residues. Germline CDR1 is MNHEY and CDR2 is SVGAGI. Deletions cut 0 bases from V and 4 bases from J, with 11 bases between. CDR3 sequence: CASSYSLGFSDTQYF. Written as DNA, the CDR3 is TGTGCCAGCAGTTACTCGTTGGGGTTCTCAGATACGCAGTATTTT.

The rearrangement links TRBV4-2 to TRBJ2-1; possible D gene TRBD1, 5 bases. Trimming removed 4 bases at V and 5 bases at J, with 12 bases between. CDR1 is LGHNA, CDR2 YNFKEQ, per germline. The CDR3 is made up of 14 amino acids. In nucleotides, the CDR3 is TGTGCCAGCAGCCTCGACAGAAACAACAATGAGCAGTTCTTC. This translates into CASSLDRNNNEQFF.

The rearrangement links TRBV19 to TRBJ2-2, with 9 bases matching TRBD1. Germline V gene lookup returns CDR1 LNHDA and CDR2 SQIVND (reference sequence). CDR3 length: 17 residues. The J segment lost 0 bases and the V segment lost 9 bases, leaving 11 bases of the junction unmatched. This chain's CDR3 is CASRGQGRYANTGELFF. CDR3 DNA sequence: TGTGCCAGCCGCGGACAGGGGAGATATGCGAACACCGGGGAGCTGTTTTTT.

V gene TRBV14 combines with J gene TRBJ2-5; the D call may be TRBD1 or TRBD2 (5 bases each). Germline V gene data show CDR1 as SGHDN and CDR2 as FVKESK. CDR3 size: 16 residues. V lost 0 bases to trimming and J lost 2 bases, with 13 bases between them. CDR3 bases: TGTGCCAGCAGCCAAGATCGGGGCCGACTGCAAGAGACCCAGTACTTC. This sequence encodes CASSQDRGRLQETQYF.

This clonotype was seen only a few times. The chain recombines TRBV12-3 or TRBV12-4 with TRBJ1-1; D unclear. The CDR3 contains 12 residues. The germline V and J ends were trimmed by 6 bases and 4 bases, with 9 bases remaining between them. DNA for the CDR3: TGTGCCAGCAGCCCCGGAAGCACTGAAGCTTTCTTT. Protein sequence: CASSPGSTEAFF.

This clonotype was counted a few times. The chain employs TRBV19 and TRBJ2-7; no clear D gene. This CDR3 is 14 amino acids long. V was pared by 3 bases and J by 2 bases, with 11 bases between. Germline assignment: CDR1 LNHDA and CDR2 SQIVND (reference sequence). CDR3: CASSITGATYEQYF. CDR3 coding DNA: TGTGCCAGTAGTATTACCGGCGCCACCTACGAGCAGTACTTC.

This clonotype was picked up a small number of times. The rearrangement joins TRBV19 to TRBJ2-7; 9 bases match TRBD1. CDR3 length: 15 residues. Germline values: CDR1 LNHDA, CDR2 SQIVND (reference sequence). V lost 6 bases, J lost 5 bases, and 11 bases stayed unmatched. Written as DNA, the CDR3 is TGTGCCAGTAGGGATACCGGGACAGGGCGCAACGAGCAGTACTTC. Translating it yields CASRDTGTGRNEQYF.